This TCR beta chain was obtained from a study of monozygotic twins with inflammatory bowel disease. This CDR3 comprises 14 residues. Germline lookup yields CDR1 KGHSH and CDR2 LQKENI. TCRdb re-called the 5' RACE reads and gives one entry per CDR3 protein, without DNA. This table holds approximately 400,000 distinct CDR3 sequences. The V and J genes are TRBV18 and TRBJ1-2. The sequenced sample consisted of blood. This receptor was obtained from a human donor with ulcerative colitis or Crohn's disease, or a healthy co-twin of an affected twin (not recorded which). The CDR3 here is CASSREHSNYGYTF.